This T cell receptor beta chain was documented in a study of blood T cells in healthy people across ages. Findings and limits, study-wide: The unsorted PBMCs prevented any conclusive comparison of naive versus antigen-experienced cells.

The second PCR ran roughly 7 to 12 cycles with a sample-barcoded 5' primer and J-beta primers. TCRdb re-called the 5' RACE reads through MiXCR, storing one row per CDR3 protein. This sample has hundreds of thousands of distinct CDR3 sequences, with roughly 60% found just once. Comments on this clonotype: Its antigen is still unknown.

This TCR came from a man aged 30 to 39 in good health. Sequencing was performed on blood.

CDR3 amino acids: CSAESQAGYEQYF. The CDR3 region has the DNA TGCAGCGCTGAGAGTCAAGCGGGCTACGAGCAGTACTTC. The chain employs TRBV29-1 and TRBJ2-7; the D gene is possibly TRBD2 (6 bases). CDR1 SQVTM and CDR2 ANQGSEA come from the germline V gene. The CDR3 loop spans 13 amino acids. Trimming took 7 bases from V and 3 from J, leaving 16 bases between them.